What follows is one T cell receptor (beta chain) and its context. Antigen unknown. The sample belongs to a study of T cell repertoires in cytomegalovirus infection. At the level of the study: Peptides in the study included HLA-C-restricted and HLA-B-restricted CMV epitopes. An indication of both CMV infection and matching HLA type came from public TCR beta signatures. General study points: Adding up the frequency of public TCR beta families identified people who carried CMV plus the relevant HLA. There were HLA-C-restricted CMV-specific TCR beta clonotypes dominating the ex vivo response.

TCRdb analysed the reads with MiXCR anew, one entry per CDR3 protein. The top ten hold about 45% of the sample, which has 450,000 to 550,000 distinct CDR3 sequences, about 39% seen once. The V gene lost 6 bases and the J gene lost 6 bases, with 11 bases spanning the gap. Germline CDR1 and CDR2: LNHDA and SQIVND (reference sequence). This CDR3 contains 13 residues. The source was cultured PBMCs, collected from culture after CMV antigen stimulation. The sequence came from a human donor in good health (CMV status not recorded). Some clones in this sample may be carry-over from other donors' samples. V usage is TRBV19 and J usage is TRBJ1-4; the D gene is possibly TRBD1 (6 bases). Here the CDR3 reads CASSHAGDEKLFF. In DNA, the CDR3 is TGTGCCAGTAGCCATGCAGGGGATGAAAAACTGTTTTTT. Filled out from reference TRBV19 and TRBJ1-4, the complete variable domain reads DGGITQSPKYLFRKEGQNVTLSCEQNLNHDAMYWYRQDPGQGLRLIYYSQIVNDFQKGDIAEGYSVSREKKESFPLTVTSAQKNPTAFYLCASSHAGDEKLFFGSGTQLSVL.